The 4 T cell receptor beta chains presented below share a single source sample, sequenced in a study of blood T cells in healthy people across ages. A sample-barcoded 5' primer and a J-beta primer mix were used in a second PCR of about 6 to 12 cycles. TCRdb re-analysed the 5' RACE reads in MiXCR, keeping a single row per CDR3 protein. In the table there are about 720,000 distinct CDR3 sequences, 20% to 25% of which are singletons. Sequencing was done on a sample of blood. These receptor sequences come from a man between 65 and 85 years old in good health.

This chain links TRBV7-2 with TRBJ2-5, with TRBD1 identical over 9 bases. Germline lookup yields CDR1 SGHTA and CDR2 FQGNSA. This CDR3 contains 15 residues. Losses at the gene ends were 5 bases for V and 11 bases for J; bases not matched to a gene: 15. The DNA for the CDR3 is TGTGCCAGCAGCCCCGGGACAGGGTCACCGGGTGAGCAGTACTTC. It translates to CASSPGTGSPGEQYF.

This clonotype was seen a few times. The chain links TRBV12-3 or TRBV12-4 to TRBJ1-6; D gene uncertain. V was clipped by 1 base and J by 13 bases, with 20 bases between them. The CDR3 totals 16 residues. Written as DNA, the CDR3 is TGTGCCAGCAGTTTAGGGGGTTGGGCAGAAATTTGGCCCCTCCACTTT. This gives the protein CASSLGGWAEIWPLHF.

This clonotype has just a few counts. The rearrangement joins TRBV12-3 or TRBV12-4 to TRBJ2-4, with 8 bases identical to TRBD1. This CDR3 is 15 amino acids long. V was pared by 6 bases and J by 0 bases, with 4 bases of the junction left unmatched. CDR3 loop: CASSQTGVAKNIQYF. Here the CDR3 DNA reads TGTGCCAGCAGCCAGACAGGGGTAGCCAAAAACATTCAGTACTTC.

This clonotype was seen more than once but under ten times. The chain recombines TRBV4-1 with TRBJ2-1; D may be TRBD1 (7 bases). This CDR3 region has 14 residues. Germline V gives CDR1 MGHRA, CDR2 YSYEKL. V lost 4 bases and J lost 6, with 13 bases in between. The CDR3 spells CASSPGGQPNEQFF. CDR3 nucleotides: TGCGCCAGCAGCCCAGGGGGGCAGCCCAATGAGCAGTTCTTC.